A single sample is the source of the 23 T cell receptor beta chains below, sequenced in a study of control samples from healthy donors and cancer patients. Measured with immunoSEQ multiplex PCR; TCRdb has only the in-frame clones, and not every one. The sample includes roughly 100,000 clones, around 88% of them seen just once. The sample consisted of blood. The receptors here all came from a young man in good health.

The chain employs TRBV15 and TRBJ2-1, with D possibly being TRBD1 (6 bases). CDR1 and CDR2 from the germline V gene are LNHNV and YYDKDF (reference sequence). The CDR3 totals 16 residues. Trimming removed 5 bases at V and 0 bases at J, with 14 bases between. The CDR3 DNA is TGTGCCACCAGCGTGGGACACCCGAGCTCCTACAATGAGCAGTTCTTC. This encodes CATSVGHPSSYNEQFF.

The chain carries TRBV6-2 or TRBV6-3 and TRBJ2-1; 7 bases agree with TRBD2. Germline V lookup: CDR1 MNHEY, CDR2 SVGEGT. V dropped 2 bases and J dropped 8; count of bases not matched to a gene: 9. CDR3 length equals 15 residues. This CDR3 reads CASSYGRVAWDEQFF. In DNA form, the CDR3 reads TGTGCCAGCAGTTACGGGAGGGTAGCGTGGGATGAGCAGTTCTTC.

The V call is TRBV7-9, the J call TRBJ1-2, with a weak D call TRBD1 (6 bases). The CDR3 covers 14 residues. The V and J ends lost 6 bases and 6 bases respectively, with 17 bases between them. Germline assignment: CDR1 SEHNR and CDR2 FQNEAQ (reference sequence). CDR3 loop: CASRGEGGRNGYTF. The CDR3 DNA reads TGTGCCAGCAGGGGAGAAGGGGGTAGGAATGGCTACACCTTC.

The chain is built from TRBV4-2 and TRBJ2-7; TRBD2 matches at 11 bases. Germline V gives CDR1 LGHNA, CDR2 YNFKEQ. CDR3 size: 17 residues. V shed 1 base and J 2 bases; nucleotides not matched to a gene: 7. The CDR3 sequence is CASSQGTSGRPPYEQYF. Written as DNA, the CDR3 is TGTGCCAGCAGCCAAGGGACTAGCGGGCGCCCTCCCTACGAGCAGTACTTC.

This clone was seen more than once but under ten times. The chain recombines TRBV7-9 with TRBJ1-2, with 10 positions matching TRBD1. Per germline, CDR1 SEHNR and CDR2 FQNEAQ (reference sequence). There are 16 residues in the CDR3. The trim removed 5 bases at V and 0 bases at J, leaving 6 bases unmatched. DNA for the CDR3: TGTGCCAGCAGCCCAGGACAGGGGGGCCCTAACTATGGCTACACCTTC. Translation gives CASSPGQGGPNYGYTF.

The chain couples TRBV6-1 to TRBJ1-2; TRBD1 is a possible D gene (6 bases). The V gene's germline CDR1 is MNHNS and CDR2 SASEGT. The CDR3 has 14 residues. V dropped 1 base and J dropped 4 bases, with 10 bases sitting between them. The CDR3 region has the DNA TGTGCCAGCAGTGAAGGGGGGCGCACCTATGGCTACACCTTC. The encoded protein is CASSEGGRTYGYTF.

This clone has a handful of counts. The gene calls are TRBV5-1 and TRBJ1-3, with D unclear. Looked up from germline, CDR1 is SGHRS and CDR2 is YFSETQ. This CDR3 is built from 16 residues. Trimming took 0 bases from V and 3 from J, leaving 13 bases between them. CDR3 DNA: TGCGCCAGCAGCTTGGAGGGAGCCATAGGTGGAAACACCATATATTTT. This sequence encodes CASSLEGAIGGNTIYF. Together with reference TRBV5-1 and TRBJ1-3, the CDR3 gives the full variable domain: KAGVTQTPRYLIKTRGQQVTLSCSPISGHRSVSWYQQTPGQGLQFLFEYFSETQRNKGNFPGRFSGRQFSNSRSEMNVSTLELGDSALYLCASSLEGAIGGNTIYFGEGSWLTVV.

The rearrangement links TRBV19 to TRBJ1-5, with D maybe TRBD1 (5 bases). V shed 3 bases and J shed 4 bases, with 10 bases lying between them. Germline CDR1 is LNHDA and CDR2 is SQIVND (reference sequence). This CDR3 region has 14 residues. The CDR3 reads CASSIGARNQPQHF. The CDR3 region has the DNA TGTGCCAGTAGTATCGGGGCACGAAATCAGCCCCAGCATTTT.

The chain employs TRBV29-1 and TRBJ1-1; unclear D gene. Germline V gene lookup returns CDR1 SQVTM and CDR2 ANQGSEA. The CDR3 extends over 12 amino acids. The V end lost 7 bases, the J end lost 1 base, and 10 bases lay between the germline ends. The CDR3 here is CSGRRTNTEAFF. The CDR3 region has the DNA TGCAGCGGGCGGCGGACGAACACTGAAGCTTTCTTT.

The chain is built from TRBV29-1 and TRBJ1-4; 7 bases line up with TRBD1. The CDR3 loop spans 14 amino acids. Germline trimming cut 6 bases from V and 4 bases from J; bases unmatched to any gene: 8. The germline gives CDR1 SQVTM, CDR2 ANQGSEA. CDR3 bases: TGCAGCGTGTCCGGGACAGCCCTTAATGAAAAACTGTTTTTT. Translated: CSVSGTALNEKLFF.

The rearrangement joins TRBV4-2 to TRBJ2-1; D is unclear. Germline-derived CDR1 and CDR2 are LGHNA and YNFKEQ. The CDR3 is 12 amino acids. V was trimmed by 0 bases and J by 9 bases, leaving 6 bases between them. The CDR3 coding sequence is TGTGCCAGCAGCCAAGATTACGGTGAGCAGTTCTTC. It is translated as CASSQDYGEQFF.

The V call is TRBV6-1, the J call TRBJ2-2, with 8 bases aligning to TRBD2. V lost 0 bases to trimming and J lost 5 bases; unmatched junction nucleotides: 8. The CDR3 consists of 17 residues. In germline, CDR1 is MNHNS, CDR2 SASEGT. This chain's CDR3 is CASSEAVGRGRTGELFF. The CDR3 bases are TGTGCCAGCAGTGAAGCCGTAGGGCGCGGGAGGACCGGGGAGCTGTTTTTT.

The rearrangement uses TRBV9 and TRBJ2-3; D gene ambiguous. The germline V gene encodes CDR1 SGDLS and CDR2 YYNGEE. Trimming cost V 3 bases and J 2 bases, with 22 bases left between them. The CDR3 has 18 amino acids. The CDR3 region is CASSAGIQVMSPTDTQYF. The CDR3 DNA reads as TGTGCCAGCAGCGCCGGTATTCAAGTTATGTCTCCCACAGATACGCAGTATTTT.

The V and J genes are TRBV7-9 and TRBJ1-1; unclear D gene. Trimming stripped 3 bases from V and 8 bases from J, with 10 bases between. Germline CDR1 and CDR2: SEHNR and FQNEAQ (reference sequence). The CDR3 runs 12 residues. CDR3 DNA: TGTGCCAGCAGCTTTTTAGTGGGAGAAGCTTTCTTT. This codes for CASSFLVGEAFF.

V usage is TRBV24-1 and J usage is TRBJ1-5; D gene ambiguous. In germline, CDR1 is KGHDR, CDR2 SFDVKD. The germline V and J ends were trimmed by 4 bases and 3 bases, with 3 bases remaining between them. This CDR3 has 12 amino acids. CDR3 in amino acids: CATSEPNQPQHF. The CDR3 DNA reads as TGTGCCACCAGTGAACCCAATCAGCCCCAGCATTTT.

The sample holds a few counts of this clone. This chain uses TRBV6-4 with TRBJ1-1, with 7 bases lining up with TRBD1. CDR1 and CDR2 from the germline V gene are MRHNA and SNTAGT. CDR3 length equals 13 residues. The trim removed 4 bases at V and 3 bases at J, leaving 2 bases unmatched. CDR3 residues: CASSVDRDTEAFF. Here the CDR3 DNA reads TGTGCCAGCAGTGTCGACAGGGACACTGAAGCTTTCTTT.

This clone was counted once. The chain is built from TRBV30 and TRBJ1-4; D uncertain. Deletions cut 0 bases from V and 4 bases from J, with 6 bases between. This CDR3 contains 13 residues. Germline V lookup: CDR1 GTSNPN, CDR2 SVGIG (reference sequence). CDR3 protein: CAWSVRFNEKLFF. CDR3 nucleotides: TGTGCCTGGAGTGTACGTTTTAATGAAAAACTGTTTTTT.

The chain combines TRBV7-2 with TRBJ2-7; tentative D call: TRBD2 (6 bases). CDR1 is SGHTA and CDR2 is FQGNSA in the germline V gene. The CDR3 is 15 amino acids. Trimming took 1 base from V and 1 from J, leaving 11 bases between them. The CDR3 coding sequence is TGTGCCAGCAGCTTAGGTGCTAGCGTTTCCTACGAGCAGTACTTC. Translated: CASSLGASVSYEQYF.

Written as DNA, the CDR3 is TGCGCCAGCAGCCTCCAGGGTGCCGGGGAGCTGTTTTTT. It yields the protein CASSLQGAGELFF. This chain connects TRBV5-1 to TRBJ2-2; perhaps TRBD1 as D (5 bases). Germline V gives CDR1 SGHRS, CDR2 YFSETQ. The V end was cut by 4 bases, the J end by 6 bases, with 10 bases between. The CDR3 is made up of 13 amino acids.

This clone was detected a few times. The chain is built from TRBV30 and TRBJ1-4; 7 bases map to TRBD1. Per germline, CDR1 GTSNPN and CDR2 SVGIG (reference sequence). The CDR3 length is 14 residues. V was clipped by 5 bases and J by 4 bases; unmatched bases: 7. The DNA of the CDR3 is TGTGCCTGGCAACCCGGGACAGTTAATGAAAAACTGTTTTTT. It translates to CAWQPGTVNEKLFF.

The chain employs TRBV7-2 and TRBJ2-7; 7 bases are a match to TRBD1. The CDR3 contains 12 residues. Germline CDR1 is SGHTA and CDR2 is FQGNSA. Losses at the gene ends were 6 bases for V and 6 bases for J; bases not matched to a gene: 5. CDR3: CASSSYRGEQYF. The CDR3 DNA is TGTGCCAGCAGTTCTTACAGGGGCGAGCAGTACTTC.

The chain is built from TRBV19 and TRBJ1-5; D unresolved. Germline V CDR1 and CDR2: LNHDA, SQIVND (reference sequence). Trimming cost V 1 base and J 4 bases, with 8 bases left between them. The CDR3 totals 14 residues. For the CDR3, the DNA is TGTGCCAGTAGTATAGGACAAATGAATCAGCCCCAGCATTTT. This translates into CASSIGQMNQPQHF. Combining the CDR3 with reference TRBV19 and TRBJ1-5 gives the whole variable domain DGGITQSPKYLFRKEGQNVTLSCEQNLNHDAMYWYRQDPGQGLRLIYYSQIVNDFQKGDIAEGYSVSREKKESFPLTVTSAQKNPTAFYLCASSIGQMNQPQHFGDGTRLSIL.

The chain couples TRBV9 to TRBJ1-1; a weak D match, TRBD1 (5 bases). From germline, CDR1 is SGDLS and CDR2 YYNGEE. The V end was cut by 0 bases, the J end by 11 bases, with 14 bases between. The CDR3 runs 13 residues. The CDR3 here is CASSVGIGDRAFF. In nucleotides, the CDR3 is TGTGCCAGCAGCGTAGGTATAGGGGATAGGGCTTTCTTT.